This T cell receptor beta chain was observed in a study of T cell repertoires in cytomegalovirus infection. Overall study context: Both a matching HLA type and CMV infection were indicated by public TCR beta signatures.

Germline CDR1 MDHEN, CDR2 SYDVKM. V shed 6 bases and J shed 0 bases, with 14 bases lying between them. This CDR3 has 15 residues. Study-wide points: The ex vivo response was dominated by HLA-C-restricted CMV-specific TCR beta clonotypes.

Points on this clonotype: Its antigen is not known.

TCRdb recomputed calls from the reads with MiXCR, one row per CDR3 protein. The data show about 280,000 distinct CDR3 sequences, with roughly a fifth seen just once and roughly a fifth held by the top ten. This TCR was sampled from a human donor in good health (CMV status not recorded). Some clones in this sample may be carry-over from other donors' samples. The genes are TRBV28 and TRBJ1-1, with D unclear. The specimen comprised cultured PBMCs, sampled from culture after CMV antigen stimulation. For the CDR3, the DNA is TGTGCCAGCAGACTACGAGACAACTTGAACACTGAAGCTTTCTTT. Protein: CASRLRDNLNTEAFF.